This T cell receptor (beta chain) is from a study of shared clonotypes between healthy human individuals. Findings and caveats of the study: The low donor count limited represented genetic and exposure-history diversity. In contrast to clonotypes shared by all four donors, non-shared clonotypes had lower generation probabilities. Naive subsets typically showed greater estimated richness than memory subsets.

Assay used: immunoSEQ multiplex PCR; TCRdb lists only in-frame clones, some missing. The sample consists of nearly 1 million clones, 70% to 85% of them appearing once. Points on this clone: Its target is not known.

A CD45RA+ naive subset and a CD45RA-negative memory subset were split from CD4+ cells. The germline V and J ends were trimmed by 4 bases and 0 bases, with 10 bases remaining between them. CDR3 length equals 15 residues. Germline CDR1 KGHSH, CDR2 LQKENI. V and J are TRBV18 and TRBJ1-5; D remains ambiguous. This receptor was identified in a man aged 18 to 30 in good health. The sample was memory CD4+ T cells sorted from blood. Stated subset: CD45RA-negative fraction. The CDR3 sequence: CASSLDFYSNQPQHF. The CDR3 nucleotides are TGTGCCAGCTCACTCGATTTTTATAGCAATCAGCCCCAGCATTTT. Variable domain in full (rest from reference TRBV18 and TRBJ1-5): NAGVMQNPRHLVRRRGQEARLRCSPMKGHSHVYWYRQLPEEGLKFMVYLQKENIIDESGMPKERFSAEFPKEGPSILRIQQVVRGDSAAYFCASSLDFYSNQPQHFGDGTRLSIL.